This T cell receptor (beta chain) was sequenced in a study of OX40 agonist ivuxolimab in advanced cancers. Study conclusions and caveats: Compared with others, partial responders at 0.1-3.0 mg/kg displayed clonal expansion among the lowest. No antigen was identified for the clonally expanded peripheral T cells.

Concerning this clone itself: Antigen: not known.

Trimming stripped 4 bases from V and 3 bases from J, with 14 bases between. Germline V lookup: CDR1 LNHDA, CDR2 SQIVND (reference sequence). This CDR3 has 15 residues. TCRdb keeps only in-frame clones here, not all; method: immunoSEQ multiplex PCR. The sample contains about 23,000 clones, over 70% of which appear only once. The specimen comprised CD4+ or CD8+ T cells sorted from blood, sampled in a trial of the OX40 agonist ivuxolimab. V gene TRBV19 combines with J gene TRBJ2-3; unclear D gene. This receptor was obtained from an adult with an advanced solid tumor such as melanoma, head and neck, liver or kidney cancer. DNA for the CDR3: TGTGCCAGTAGTAATCGCCCCAGAAGTACAGATACGCAGTATTTT. Translated: CASSNRPRSTDTQYF.